This entry concerns a single T cell receptor beta chain. This entry comes from a study of cytomegalovirus exposure and HLA in healthy donors. Vbeta (60) and Jbeta (13) primers were used in the PCR. Method: immunoSEQ multiplex PCR; TCRdb's copy keeps in-frame clones and lacks some. The sample includes 120,000 to 150,000 clones, 73% of them seen just once. The length of the CDR3 is 16 residues. V dropped 4 bases and J dropped 4; count of bases not matched to a gene: 11. The germline CDR1 and CDR2 sequences are MNHEY and SMNVEV (reference sequence). The receptor was derived from a woman under 30 in good health and CMV-seronegative. The specimen sequenced was PBMCs. This chain uses TRBV27 with TRBJ1-2; the match to TRBD1 covers 8 bases. Written as DNA, the CDR3 is TGTGCCAGCAGTTCCCTTTGGGCAGGGGGCAGCTATGGCTACACCTTC. It yields the protein CASSSLWAGGSYGYTF.